A single sample is the source of the 32 T cell receptor beta chains below, sequenced in a study of cytomegalovirus exposure and HLA in healthy donors. The primer mix had 60 Vbeta and 13 Jbeta primers. Libraries were prepared by immunoSEQ multiplex PCR; TCRdb keeps only in-frame clonotypes and omits some of them. The table shows over 100,000 clones, with around 9% occurring only once. The sequencing sample was made of PBMCs. These receptors all stem from a man aged 40-49 years in good health and CMV-seronegative.

The chain carries TRBV5-8 and TRBJ2-5; TRBD1 matches at 10 bases. Germline CDR1 is SGHTS and CDR2 is YDEGEE. The V and J ends lost 4 bases and 7 bases, in that order; junction bases with no gene match: 10. CDR3 length equals 15 residues. CDR3 residues: CASSRGGQGIGTQYF. The CDR3 region has the DNA TGTGCCAGCAGCAGGGGGGGACAGGGGATTGGGACCCAGTACTTC.

V is TRBV19 and J is TRBJ2-5; D possibly corresponds to TRBD2 (7 bases). The J call may not be correct, given that the DNA end is closer to TRBJ2-7. Germline V gene sequence: CDR1 LNHDA, CDR2 SQIVND (reference sequence). The CDR3 is made up of 14 amino acids. The CDR3 DNA reads as TGTGCCAGTAGTCTCCGGGGGGCCTCCTACGAGCAGTACTTC. Translation: CASSLRGASYEQYF.

This clone has only a few counts. In nucleotides, the CDR3 is TGTGCCACCACCACCGACACCTACGAGCAGTACTTC. Its protein product is CATTTDTYEQYF. The V call is TRBV10-3, the J call TRBJ2-7; no firm D call. Germline V lookup: CDR1 ENHRY, CDR2 SYGVKD. V shed 10 bases and J shed 2 bases, with 12 bases lying between them. The CDR3 runs 12 residues.

This clone has more than one count but fewer than ten. The rearrangement links TRBV19 to TRBJ1-1, with a possible D match to TRBD1 (5 bases). This CDR3 is 14 amino acids long. Germline assignment: CDR1 LNHDA and CDR2 SQIVND (reference sequence). Trimming shortened V by 6 bases and J by 1 base, and 12 bases separated the two germline ends. In nucleotides, the CDR3 is TGTGCCAGTAGCCGGACGGGGGGGAACACTGAAGCTTTCTTT. It codes for CASSRTGGNTEAFF.

The genes are TRBV5-6 and TRBJ2-3; D unresolved. Per germline, CDR1 SGHDT and CDR2 YYEEEE. The length of the CDR3 is 15 residues. V lost 1 base, J lost 1 base, and 10 bases lay in between. The CDR3 loop is CASSLLTYGTDTQYF. In nucleotides, the CDR3 is TGTGCCAGCAGCTTGCTGACTTACGGCACAGATACGCAGTATTTT. The variable domain in full, with the rest retrieved from reference TRBV5-6 and TRBJ2-3, is DAGVTQSPTHLIKTRGQQVTLRCSPKSGHDTVSWYQQALGQGPQFIFQYYEEEERQRGNFPDRFSGHQFPNYSSELNVNALLLGDSALYLCASSLLTYGTDTQYFGPGTRLTVL.

This clone appeared a few times. This chain connects TRBV6-1 to TRBJ2-6, with D unclear. Trimming took off 11 bases at V and 0 bases at J, with 14 bases between the two ends. The CDR3 covers 15 residues. The V gene's germline CDR1 is MNHNS and CDR2 SASEGT. The CDR3 DNA reads TGTGCCTCCCGCTCACACACCTCTGGGGCCAACGTCCTGACTTTC. Residues: CASRSHTSGANVLTF.

CDR3 loop: CASSQGHTYEQYF. In DNA, the CDR3 is TGTGCCAGCAGCCAGGGACACACCTACGAGCAGTACTTC. V is TRBV27 and J is TRBJ2-7; a weak D match, TRBD1 (6 bases). The CDR3 loop spans 13 amino acids. V was trimmed by 6 bases and J by 2 bases, leaving 11 bases between them. In germline, CDR1 is MNHEY, CDR2 SMNVEV (reference sequence).

This clone was counted a few times. The V gene is TRBV5-1, the J gene TRBJ2-5; 9 bases are shared with TRBD2. Unmatched junction bases numbered 2, after V lost 0 bases and J lost 5 bases. CDR1 and CDR2 (germline): SGHRS, YFSETQ. The CDR3 has 14 residues. The CDR3 DNA follows: TGCGCCAGCAGCTTGGATACTAGCGGGGAGACCCAGTACTTC. It is translated as CASSLDTSGETQYF.

J is TRBJ2-7 and V is TRBV5-5; 9 nucleotides agree with TRBD1. The germline V gene encodes CDR1 SGHKS and CDR2 YYEKEE (reference sequence). This CDR3 spans 14 amino acids. V lost 0 bases, J lost 2 bases, and 0 bases stayed unmatched. The DNA for the CDR3 is TGTGCCAGCAGCTTGGGGGACAGGGCCTACGAGCAGTACTTC. The encoded protein is CASSLGDRAYEQYF.

The V gene is TRBV5-4, the J gene TRBJ1-2; possibly TRBD1 for D (5 bases). The CDR3 is 14 residues long. Germline loops: CDR1 SGHNT, CDR2 YYREEE (reference sequence). Deletions cut 2 bases from V and 7 bases from J, with 15 bases between. DNA for the CDR3: TGTGCCAGCAGCTTCCCCACAGGCGGCGGTGGCTACACCTTC. Protein sequence: CASSFPTGGGGYTF. The full variable domain, its missing parts supplied by reference TRBV5-4 and TRBJ1-2, is ETGVTQSPTHLIKTRGQQVTLRCSSQSGHNTVSWYQQALGQGPQFIFQYYREEENGRGNFPPRFSGLQFPNYSSELNVNALELDDSALYLCASSFPTGGGGYTFGSGTRLTVV.

This clone came up a few times. The chain employs TRBV19 and TRBJ1-2; D is possibly TRBD1 (6 bases). The CDR3 has 13 residues. The V and J ends lost 5 bases and 7 bases respectively, with 14 bases between them. Germline loops: CDR1 LNHDA, CDR2 SQIVND (reference sequence). The CDR3 sequence: CASSPGGALGYTF. In DNA form, the CDR3 reads TGTGCCAGTAGTCCTGGGGGGGCGCTTGGCTACACCTTC. The complete variable domain, with remaining parts taken from reference TRBV19 and TRBJ1-2, reads DGGITQSPKYLFRKEGQNVTLSCEQNLNHDAMYWYRQDPGQGLRLIYYSQIVNDFQKGDIAEGYSVSREKKESFPLTVTSAQKNPTAFYLCASSPGGALGYTFGSGTRLTVV.

This clone occurred a few times. V gene TRBV5-1 combines with J gene TRBJ2-3; D not resolved. Trimming removed 6 bases from V and 4 bases from J, with 9 bases in between. The length of the CDR3 is 12 residues. Germline CDR1 reads SGHRS; CDR2 reads YFSETQ. The CDR3 protein is CASKDAADTQYF. In DNA form, the CDR3 reads TGCGCCAGCAAGGATGCGGCAGATACGCAGTATTTT.

The chain links TRBV6-1 to TRBJ2-3; D is possibly TRBD2 (5 bases). The CDR3 extends over 12 amino acids. In germline, CDR1 is MNHNS, CDR2 SASEGT. V lost 10 bases, J lost 2 bases, and 10 bases lay in between. This CDR3 is CATSGNTDTQYF. CDR3 coding DNA: TGTGCCACCTCCGGGAACACAGATACGCAGTATTTT.

The V and J genes are TRBV7-3 and TRBJ2-3; D gene uncertain. V was pared by 5 bases and J by 4 bases, with 13 bases between. Germline values: CDR1 SGHTA, CDR2 FQGTGA. This CDR3 region has 14 residues. CDR3 protein: CASSANRGADTQYF. The CDR3 DNA is TGTGCCAGCAGCGCGAACCGAGGTGCAGATACGCAGTATTTT.

This clone was observed a few times. The chain joins TRBV27 to TRBJ2-2; TRBD2 matches at 8 bases. The trim removed 1 base at V and 2 bases at J, leaving 6 bases unmatched. Germline V lookup: CDR1 MNHEY, CDR2 SMNVEV (reference sequence). This CDR3 comprises 17 residues. CDR3 in DNA: TGTGCCAGCAGTTTATTTTCCGGGGGGGCTAACACCGGGGAGCTGTTTTTT. Its protein is CASSLFSGGANTGELFF.

The V and J genes are TRBV11-2 and TRBJ2-1, with D perhaps matching TRBD1 (6 bases). Germline V CDR1 and CDR2: SGHAT, FQNNGV. V lost 1 base and J lost 12, with 10 bases in between. The CDR3 is 12 amino acids. Written as DNA, the CDR3 is TGTGCCAGCAGCTTAGGTATCAGGGGGCAGTTCTTC. Translated, it gives CASSLGIRGQFF.

This clone has a handful of counts. V is TRBV7-2 and J is TRBJ2-1; 11 bases line up with TRBD2. J gave up 7 bases and V 5 bases, and 10 bases lay outside the gene matches. Germline V gives CDR1 SGHTA, CDR2 FQGNSA. The CDR3 is made up of 16 amino acids. Here the CDR3 reads CASSLVAGGPVNEQFF. The CDR3 nucleotides are TGTGCCAGCAGCCTCGTAGCGGGGGGGCCAGTTAATGAGCAGTTCTTC.

The chain joins TRBV21-1 to TRBJ2-3; the table's D call TRBD1 went unverified against the DNA. TRBV21-1 is a documented pseudogene. The CDR3 has 16 amino acids. DNA for the CDR3: TGTGCCAGCAGCAAAGCACAGCAGGGCCCCCCAGATACGCAGTATTTT. Translated: CASSKAQQGPPDTQYF.

This clone appeared a few times. V usage is TRBV6-1 and J usage is TRBJ2-7, with D possibly called TRBD1 or TRBD2 (6 bases each). V was clipped by 5 bases and J by 7 bases, with 12 bases between them. Germline assignment: CDR1 MNHNS and CDR2 SASEGT. This CDR3 spans 12 amino acids. CDR3 coding DNA: TGTGCCAGCAGTCAAGGGGGGAGGGAGCAGTACTTC. Protein product: CASSQGGREQYF.

This clone was seen only a few times. The V and J genes are TRBV5-6 and TRBJ1-1; possible D gene TRBD1, 5 bases. The CDR3 spans 14 residues. The ends were cut back, 0 bases at V and 4 bases at J, with 10 bases in the middle. The germline V gene has CDR1 SGHDT and CDR2 YYEEEE. The CDR3 bases are TGTGCCAGCAGCTTGGCCGTCCAGGGCACTGAAGCTTTCTTT. It codes for CASSLAVQGTEAFF.

The V call is TRBV5-6, the J call TRBJ1-6; D is unclear. Between the trimmed V and J ends, which lost 0 bases and 7 bases, there was a span of 11 bases. This CDR3 has 15 residues. CDR1 and CDR2 from the germline V gene are SGHDT and YYEEEE. DNA of the CDR3: TGTGCCAGCAGCTTGGGACTCCGAGGGAATTCACCCCTCCACTTT. This gives the protein CASSLGLRGNSPLHF.

In its sample, this clone was seen a few times. V is TRBV11-3 and J is TRBJ2-5; a weak D match, TRBD2 (6 bases). This CDR3 region has 13 residues. Germline V lookup: CDR1 SGHNT, CDR2 YENEEA. V lost 0 bases, J lost 8 bases, and 10 bases lay in between. The CDR3 loop is CASSLDLGGTQYF. The CDR3 nucleotides are TGTGCCAGCAGCTTAGATCTGGGGGGTACCCAGTACTTC. The full variable domain, with the rest looked up from reference TRBV11-3 and TRBJ2-5, is EAGVVQSPRYKIIEKKQPVAFWCNPISGHNTLYWYLQNLGQGPELLIRYENEEAVDDSQLPKDRFSAERLKGVDSTLKIQPAELGDSAVYLCASSLDLGGTQYFGPGTRLLVL.

The rearrangement links TRBV6-4 to TRBJ2-1, with 9 bases that match TRBD2. This CDR3 contains 15 residues. Germline V gene sequence: CDR1 MRHNA, CDR2 SNTAGT. V lost 3 bases, J lost 0 bases, and 0 bases stayed unmatched. CDR3 loop: CASSEAGGSYNEQFF. In DNA form, the CDR3 reads TGTGCCAGCAGTGAAGCGGGGGGCTCCTACAATGAGCAGTTCTTC.

This clone was observed a few times. Other nucleotide sequences from this sample produce the same CDR3. The chain is built from TRBV7-7 and TRBJ2-5, with 7 bases matching TRBD2. The CDR3 covers 15 residues. With 5 bases clipped from V and 1 base from J, the junction kept 7 bases outside the gene matches. Germline-derived CDR1 and CDR2 are SSHAT and FNYEAQ (reference sequence). The CDR3 loop is CASSHNSGGQETQYF. The CDR3 coding sequence is TGTGCCAGCAGCCATAATTCGGGGGGCCAAGAGACCCAGTACTTC.

This clone was observed a handful of times. This chain links TRBV7-9 with TRBJ1-1; tentative D call: TRBD1 (6 bases). The V and J ends lost 6 bases and 8 bases respectively, with 16 bases between them. The CDR3 has 13 residues. CDR1 and CDR2 (germline): SEHNR, FQNEAQ (reference sequence). CDR3 bases: TGTGCCAGCAGAGACATCGGACAGAAAGAAGCTTTCTTT. It translates to CASRDIGQKEAFF.

This clone was found many times. V usage is TRBV5-6 and J usage is TRBJ1-2; 9 nucleotides align to TRBD1. This CDR3 has 12 amino acids. The germline gives CDR1 SGHDT, CDR2 YYEEEE. This CDR3 is CSSGQGDYGYTF. The CDR3 DNA reads as TGTTCGTCGGGACAGGGAGACTATGGCTACACCTTC.

This clone came up a few times. The chain carries TRBV5-6 and TRBJ2-7; TRBD1 agrees at 8 bases. CDR3 length: 14 residues. Germline-derived CDR1 and CDR2 are SGHDT and YYEEEE. J gave up 2 bases and V 3 bases, and 4 bases lay outside the gene matches. This CDR3 is CASSYRDRPYEQYF. Written as DNA, the CDR3 is TGTGCCAGCAGCTACCGGGACAGGCCCTACGAGCAGTACTTC.

This clone was recorded a few times. This chain connects TRBV4-1 to TRBJ2-7, with D perhaps TRBD1 (6 bases). CDR1 and CDR2 (germline): MGHRA, YSYEKL. The CDR3 sequence is 14 residues long. The V gene lost 3 bases and the J gene lost 4 bases, with 13 bases spanning the gap. CDR3 coding DNA: TGCGCCAGCAGCCAGAGGGCAGGGGATTACGAGCAGTACTTC. Its protein product is CASSQRAGDYEQYF.

This clone showed up just a few times. The gene calls are TRBV30 and TRBJ1-2; D might be TRBD1 (5 bases). Trimming removed 4 bases from V and 2 bases from J, with 14 bases in between. The CDR3 is 14 amino acids. CDR1 is GTSNPN, CDR2 SVGIG, per germline (reference sequence). The DNA of the CDR3 is TGTGCCTGGACCCCCCTTCGGGGGAACTATGGCTACACCTTC. It codes for CAWTPLRGNYGYTF.

This clone was seen only a few times. The rearrangement joins TRBV19 to TRBJ1-1; the match to TRBD1 covers 7 bases. This CDR3 contains 14 residues. CDR1 is LNHDA and CDR2 is SQIVND in the germline V gene (reference sequence). Trimming removed 0 bases from V and 7 bases from J; junction bases left unmatched: 5. CDR3 amino acids: CASSIEGTEFEAFF. The CDR3 coding sequence is TGTGCCAGTAGTATAGAGGGGACAGAATTTGAAGCTTTCTTT. The variable domain in full, completed from reference TRBV19 and TRBJ1-1, reads DGGITQSPKYLFRKEGQNVTLSCEQNLNHDAMYWYRQDPGQGLRLIYYSQIVNDFQKGDIAEGYSVSREKKESFPLTVTSAQKNPTAFYLCASSIEGTEFEAFFGQGTRLTVV.

The chain carries TRBV11-2 and TRBJ2-3; D is uncertain. Per the germline V gene, CDR1 is SGHAT and CDR2 is FQNNGV. The ends were cut back, 5 bases at V and 6 bases at J, with 15 bases in the middle. This CDR3 comprises 14 residues. The CDR3 nucleotides read TGTGCCAGCAGCCTGAACACCCTTACGGATACGCAGTATTTT. Encoded protein: CASSLNTLTDTQYF.

The chain combines TRBV6-7 with TRBJ2-7; 8 nucleotides line up with TRBD2. TRBV6-7 has ORF status, its function being uncertain. This CDR3 is 13 amino acids long. The J segment lost 3 bases and the V segment lost 10 bases, leaving 8 bases of the junction unmatched. The CDR3 is CAIHPGTSYEQYF. The CDR3, as DNA: TGTGCCATCCACCCCGGGACTAGCTACGAGCAGTACTTC.